These 27 T cell receptor beta chains originate from one sample sequenced in a study of blood T cell repertoires in COVID-19. Assay: immunoSEQ multiplex PCR; the TCRdb copy retains only in-frame clones and omits some. The sample contains some 200,000 clones, about nine tenths of which appear only once. The specimen was PBMCs or T cells enriched from blood (not recorded which). These receptors came from a woman aged 25 to 39 who had recovered from COVID-19.

This chain uses TRBV27 with TRBJ2-1, with D perhaps TRBD1 (6 bases). The CDR3 loop spans 15 amino acids. CDR1 and CDR2 (germline): MNHEY, SMNVEV (reference sequence). Trimming took 2 bases from V and 6 from J, leaving 14 bases between them. This CDR3 reads CASSLQGMRGNEQFF. CDR3 in DNA: TGTGCCAGCAGTTTACAGGGGATGAGGGGCAATGAGCAGTTCTTC.

Here the CDR3 reads CASSVDRPPYEQYF. The CDR3 region has the DNA TGTGCCAGCAGCGTGGACAGGCCCCCCTACGAGCAGTACTTC. The rearrangement uses TRBV6-2 or TRBV6-3 and TRBJ2-7, with 7 bases that match TRBD1. J gave up 2 bases and V 6 bases, and 7 bases lay outside the gene matches. Germline CDR1 reads MNHEY; CDR2 reads SVGEGT. The CDR3 has 14 amino acids.

The J gene is TRBJ2-7, the V gene TRBV30; 7 bases align to TRBD1. Germline CDR1 reads GTSNPN; CDR2 reads SVGIG (reference sequence). This CDR3 contains 11 residues. V lost 5 bases to trimming and J lost 4 bases; unmatched junction nucleotides: 2. In nucleotides, the CDR3 is TGTGCCTGGGACAGGGAGTACGAGCAGTACTTC. Translated, it gives CAWDREYEQYF.

The CDR3 protein is CASSILSGYGTDTQYF. Written as DNA, the CDR3 is TGTGCCAGTAGTATCCTTTCCGGGTACGGTACAGATACGCAGTATTTT. V gene TRBV19 combines with J gene TRBJ2-3; D is unresolved. The germline V and J ends were trimmed by 3 bases and 3 bases, with 16 bases remaining between them. The CDR3 totals 16 residues. The germline gives CDR1 LNHDA, CDR2 SQIVND (reference sequence). Complete variable domain (other parts from reference TRBV19 and TRBJ2-3): DGGITQSPKYLFRKEGQNVTLSCEQNLNHDAMYWYRQDPGQGLRLIYYSQIVNDFQKGDIAEGYSVSREKKESFPLTVTSAQKNPTAFYLCASSILSGYGTDTQYFGPGTRLTVL.

V is TRBV7-3 and J is TRBJ1-3; 7 bases agree with TRBD1. The CDR3 runs to 14 residues. Trimming at V came to 5 bases and at J to 2 bases, leaving 3 bases not matched to a gene. Per germline, CDR1 SGHTA and CDR2 FQGTGA. The DNA for the CDR3 is TGTGCCAGCAGCCTTACAGGGGCTGGAAACACCATATATTTT. Its translation: CASSLTGAGNTIYF.

This chain connects TRBV29-1 to TRBJ2-7; TRBD2 aligns across 8 bases. Germline trimming cut 4 bases from V and 0 bases from J; bases unmatched to any gene: 2. The CDR3 has 13 amino acids. Germline CDR1 SQVTM, CDR2 ANQGSEA. In DNA form, the CDR3 reads TGCAGCGTTGCGGGAGGGTCCTCCTACGAGCAGTACTTC. Translation: CSVAGGSSYEQYF.

J is TRBJ1-6 and V is TRBV6-5, with D possibly matching TRBD1 (5 bases). With 5 bases removed from V and 10 bases from J, the gap between germline ends came to 15 bases. The CDR3 contains 14 residues. Germline V CDR1 and CDR2: MNHEY, SVGAGI. Written as DNA, the CDR3 is TGTGCCAGCAGTCGACAGCGTGATACGTCACCCCTCCACTTT. Amino acid sequence: CASSRQRDTSPLHF.

V gene TRBV24-1 combines with J gene TRBJ2-1; perhaps TRBD2 as D (6 bases). Per germline, CDR1 KGHDR and CDR2 SFDVKD. The CDR3 consists of 17 residues. The ends were cut back, 3 bases at V and 4 bases at J, with 18 bases in the middle. CDR3 sequence: CATSDRGAGKTYNEQFF. The CDR3 DNA reads as TGTGCCACCAGTGATAGAGGCGCGGGAAAGACATACAATGAGCAGTTCTTC.

This chain links TRBV7-9 with TRBJ1-6, with 7 bases matching TRBD1. The CDR3 runs 14 residues. Germline values: CDR1 SEHNR, CDR2 FQNEAQ (reference sequence). Losses at the gene ends were 1 base for V and 10 bases for J; bases not matched to a gene: 4. CDR3 sequence reads: CASSLEGGRSPLHF. The CDR3 DNA reads TGTGCCAGCAGCTTAGAAGGGGGCCGCTCACCCCTCCACTTT.

This chain links TRBV6-5 with TRBJ2-7; D call uncertain. The germline V gene has CDR1 MNHEY and CDR2 SVGAGI. CDR3 length: 11 amino acids. Trimming pared 8 bases from V and 0 bases from J, leaving 5 bases between. CDR3 residues: CASPISYEQYF. In nucleotides, the CDR3 is TGTGCCAGCCCCATCTCCTACGAGCAGTACTTC.

The V gene is TRBV5-1, the J gene TRBJ2-1, with 7 bases aligning to TRBD1. This CDR3 spans 14 amino acids. Looked up from germline, CDR1 is SGHRS and CDR2 is YFSETQ. V lost 1 base, J lost 8 bases, and 6 bases stayed unmatched. The CDR3 region has the DNA TGCGCCAGCAGCTTGTTTGTCCAGGGGGATGAGCAGTTCTTC. This gives the protein CASSLFVQGDEQFF.

This chain joins TRBV18 and TRBJ2-1, with TRBD2 identical over 10 bases. The CDR3 contains 16 residues. V lost 0 bases to trimming and J lost 8 bases; unmatched junction nucleotides: 7. Germline V gives CDR1 KGHSH, CDR2 LQKENI. Here the CDR3 reads CASSPPGPSGSYEQFF. CDR3 nucleotide sequence: TGTGCCAGCTCACCACCTGGGCCTAGCGGGAGCTATGAGCAGTTCTTC.

The V call is TRBV19, the J call TRBJ1-1; TRBD1 matches at 9 bases. This CDR3 has 16 residues. Germline CDR1 is LNHDA and CDR2 is SQIVND (reference sequence). The J segment lost 0 bases and the V segment lost 3 bases, leaving 5 bases of the junction unmatched. The CDR3 sequence is CASSMGQGDMNTEAFF. CDR3 DNA: TGTGCCAGTAGTATGGGACAGGGCGATATGAACACTGAAGCTTTCTTT.

This chain uses TRBV27 with TRBJ2-3; D might be TRBD1 (6 bases). Per the germline V gene, CDR1 is MNHEY and CDR2 is SMNVEV (reference sequence). There are 15 residues in the CDR3. V gave up 5 bases and J gave up 4 bases, with 16 bases separating them. The CDR3 DNA reads as TGTGCCAGCAGTGCCGATAACTCAGGGGCAGATACGCAGTATTTT. Residues: CASSADNSGADTQYF.

The V gene is TRBV25-1, the J gene TRBJ2-7; maybe TRBD2 (6 bases). The ends were cut back, 0 bases at V and 2 bases at J, with 8 bases in the middle. There are 14 residues in the CDR3. Germline V gene lookup returns CDR1 MGHDK and CDR2 SYGVNS. CDR3 region: CASSEYGGTYEQYF. For the CDR3, the DNA is TGTGCCAGCAGTGAATACGGGGGAACCTACGAGCAGTACTTC.

This clone occurred a few times. The junction and the germline gene differ at one end; a read error may be behind it. V is TRBV7-7 and J is TRBJ2-1; 10 bases agree with TRBD1. Per germline, CDR1 SSHAT and CDR2 FNYEAQ (reference sequence). This CDR3 region has 15 residues. Written as DNA, the CDR3 is TGTGCTAGCAGCTTAGCCGGGACAGGGGTTGGTGAGCAGTTCTTC. Its protein product is CASSLAGTGVGEQFF. The full variable domain, in which reference TRBV7-7 and TRBJ2-1 provide the parts outside the CDR3, is GAGVSQSPRYKVTKRGQDVTLRCDPISSHATLYWYQQALGQGPEFLTYFNYEAQPDKSGLPSDRFSAERPEGSISTLTIQRTEQRDSAMYRCASSLAGTGVGEQFFGPGTRLTVL.

This clone was counted a few times. This chain uses TRBV19 with TRBJ1-1; 8 nucleotides line up with TRBD1. CDR3 length: 14 amino acids. V gave up 5 bases and J gave up 7 bases; unmatched junction bases: 9. Germline V CDR1 and CDR2: LNHDA, SQIVND (reference sequence). Here the CDR3 reads CASSWQGANGEAFF. CDR3 coding DNA: TGTGCCAGTAGTTGGCAGGGGGCTAATGGTGAAGCTTTCTTT.

This clone was seen once. J is TRBJ2-7 and V is TRBV10-3, with TRBD1 matching 11 bases. The CDR3 has 15 amino acids. J was trimmed by 5 bases and V by 2 bases; bases with no gene match: 5. Germline-derived CDR1 and CDR2 are ENHRY and SYGVKD. The CDR3 here is CAISERDRGMHEQYF. CDR3 nucleotide sequence: TGTGCCATCAGTGAGCGGGACAGGGGGATGCACGAGCAGTACTTC.

The chain has TRBV13 and TRBJ2-1, with TRBD2 matching 7 bases. The CDR3 length is 19 residues. In germline, CDR1 is PRHDT, CDR2 FYEKMQ (reference sequence). V trimming: 4 bases; J trimming: 4 bases; junction bases outside the gene matches: 19. The CDR3 coding sequence is TGTGCCAGCAGCTCCAGGCCCGGGACTACCGATATTTGGTACAATGAGCAGTTCTTC. Translated: CASSSRPGTTDIWYNEQFF.

This clone was picked up one time. The chain links TRBV30 to TRBJ2-1; maybe TRBD2 (6 bases). Trimming took off 5 bases at V and 0 bases at J, with 14 bases between the two ends. Looked up from germline, CDR1 is GTSNPN and CDR2 is SVGIG (reference sequence). CDR3 length: 15 residues. The CDR3: CAWGNSGSSYNEQFF. The CDR3 DNA sequence: TGTGCCTGGGGTAATAGCGGTAGCTCCTACAATGAGCAGTTCTTC.

The chain carries TRBV19 and TRBJ1-1; D is uncertain. CDR1 and CDR2 (germline): LNHDA, SQIVND (reference sequence). The CDR3 is 15 residues long. V was trimmed by 3 bases and J by 5 bases, leaving 16 bases between them. As DNA, the CDR3 is TGTGCCAGTAGTATCCCAAAAGCACGTTTAACTGAAGCTTTCTTT. It is translated as CASSIPKARLTEAFF.

This chain joins TRBV6-5 and TRBJ2-7, with 11 nucleotides matching TRBD1. J gave up 5 bases and V 7 bases, and 10 bases lay outside the gene matches. Germline CDR1 reads MNHEY; CDR2 reads SVGAGI. CDR3 length equals 15 residues. CDR3 in amino acids: CASIPPGQGGDEQYF. The CDR3 DNA follows: TGTGCCAGCATTCCTCCGGGACAGGGGGGCGACGAGCAGTACTTC.

For this clone: Other DNA sequences within the sample encode an identical CDR3. The V and J genes are TRBV27 and TRBJ2-7; D may be TRBD2 (7 bases). Germline V CDR1 and CDR2: MNHEY, SMNVEV (reference sequence). The CDR3 sequence is 14 residues long. Deletions cut 2 bases from V and 5 bases from J, with 13 bases between. CDR3 in DNA: TGTGCCAGCAGTTTAGGGTCGGGGGGCCACGAGCAGTACTTC. This sequence encodes CASSLGSGGHEQYF.

This clone was recorded once. V usage is TRBV9 and J usage is TRBJ1-6; the D is unclear. The CDR3 spans 17 residues. The ends were cut back, 4 bases at V and 0 bases at J, with 14 bases in the middle. Germline loops: CDR1 SGDLS, CDR2 YYNGEE. This CDR3 is CASSPSGRFSYNSPLHF. The CDR3 DNA reads as TGTGCCAGCAGCCCCAGCGGACGTTTCTCCTATAATTCACCCCTCCACTTT.

The chain links TRBV5-1 to TRBJ2-3, with 11 bases aligning to TRBD2. The CDR3 spans 16 residues. Germline assignment: CDR1 SGHRS and CDR2 YFSETQ. V was clipped by 4 bases and J by 3 bases; unmatched bases: 7. CDR3 in DNA: TGCGCCAGCAGCCCGGGGACTAGCGGAGTTACAGATACGCAGTATTTT. Protein sequence: CASSPGTSGVTDTQYF.

The genes are TRBV10-2 and TRBJ2-7; tentative D call: TRBD2 (6 bases). CDR3 length equals 15 residues. In germline, CDR1 is WSHSY, CDR2 SAAADI. V shed 0 bases and J shed 8 bases, with 17 bases lying between them. CDR3 sequence (DNA): TGCGCCAGCAGTGAGTCGTCTAGCGCCCTCGGGAAGCAGTACTTC. It codes for CASSESSSALGKQYF.

The rearrangement links TRBV27 to TRBJ1-4, with 7 bases lining up with TRBD1. This CDR3 has 14 residues. With V trimmed by 4 bases and J by 5 bases, 4 bases remained unmatched. Germline V gene lookup returns CDR1 MNHEY and CDR2 SMNVEV (reference sequence). The DNA for the CDR3 is TGTGCCAGCAGTTCGGGACAGATAAATGAAAAACTGTTTTTT. This translates into CASSSGQINEKLFF.